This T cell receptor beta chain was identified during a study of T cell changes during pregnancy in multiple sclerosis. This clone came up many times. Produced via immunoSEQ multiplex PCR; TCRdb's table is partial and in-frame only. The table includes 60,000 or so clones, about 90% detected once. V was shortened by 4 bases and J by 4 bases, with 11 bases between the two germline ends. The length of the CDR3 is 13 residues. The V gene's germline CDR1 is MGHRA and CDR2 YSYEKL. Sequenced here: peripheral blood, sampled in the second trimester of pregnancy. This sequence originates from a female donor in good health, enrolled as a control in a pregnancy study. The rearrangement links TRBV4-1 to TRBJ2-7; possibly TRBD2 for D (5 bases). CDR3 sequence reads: CASSLGGRYEQYF. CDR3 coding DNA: TGCGCCAGCAGCCTCGGCGGGCGTTACGAGCAGTACTTC.